The TCR beta chain under discussion was sequenced for a study of T cells in Graves' hyperthyroidism and ophthalmopathy. TCR beta CDR3 sequences were amplified from RNA transcripts. The HTBI primer set drove a first-round RT-PCR of the TCR CDR3. TCRdb used MiXCR to reprocess the multiplex PCR reads, holding one entry per CDR3 protein. The sample records over 350,000 distinct CDR3 sequences, around a sixth being singletons. CDR3 size: 17 residues. From germline, CDR1 is SGHTA and CDR2 FQGNSA. Trimming pared 3 bases from V and 1 base from J, leaving 17 bases between. The J gene is TRBJ2-3, the V gene TRBV7-2; maybe TRBD2 (6 bases). The clonotype originates from a man between 18 and 35 years old with Graves' ophthalmopathy. The sequenced sample consisted of blood. The CDR3 coding sequence is TGTGCCAGCAGCTTTCACTCTGTGGGGGGACGCACAGATACGCAGTATTTT. Translating gives CASSFHSVGGRTDTQYF.